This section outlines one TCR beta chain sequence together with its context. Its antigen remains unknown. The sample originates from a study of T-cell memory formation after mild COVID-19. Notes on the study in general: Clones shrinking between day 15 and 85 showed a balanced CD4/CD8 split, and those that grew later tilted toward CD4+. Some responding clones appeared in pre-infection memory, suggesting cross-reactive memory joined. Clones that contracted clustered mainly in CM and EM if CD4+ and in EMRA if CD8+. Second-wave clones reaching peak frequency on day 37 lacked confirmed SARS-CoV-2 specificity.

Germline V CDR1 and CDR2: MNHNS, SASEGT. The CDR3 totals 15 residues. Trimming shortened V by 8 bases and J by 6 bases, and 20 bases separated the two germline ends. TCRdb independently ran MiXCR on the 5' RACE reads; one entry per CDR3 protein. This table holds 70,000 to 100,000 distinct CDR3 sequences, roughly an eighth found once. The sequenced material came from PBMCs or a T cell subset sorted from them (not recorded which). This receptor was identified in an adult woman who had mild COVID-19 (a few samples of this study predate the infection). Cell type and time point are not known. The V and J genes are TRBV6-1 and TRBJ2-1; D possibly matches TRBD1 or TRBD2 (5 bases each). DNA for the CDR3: TGTGCCAGCCTGGATAGGGAGTTTGGGGCCAATGAGCAGTTCTTC. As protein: CASLDREFGANEQFF.